Below, 14 T cell receptor beta chains from the same sample are listed, as sequenced in a study of PD-1 blockade in mismatch repair-deficient tumors. Profiled with immunoSEQ multiplex PCR; TCRdb holds only in-frame clones, not every one. Here the sample spans roughly 9,000 clones, approximately 85% being singletons. The starting material was PBMCs, obtained around 46 weeks after starting pembrolizumab. These receptors came from an adult with mismatch repair-deficient cancer.

This chain joins TRBV18 and TRBJ2-2; TRBD1 aligns across 9 bases. In germline, CDR1 is KGHSH, CDR2 LQKENI. The CDR3 is made up of 17 amino acids. V dropped 5 bases and J dropped 1; count of bases not matched to a gene: 8. The DNA of the CDR3 is TGTGCCAGCTCATCGGACAGGGGACTCTTGAACACCGGGGAGCTGTTTTTT. The encoded protein is CASSSDRGLLNTGELFF.

The CDR3 protein is CASRWGQNANYGYTF. The CDR3 DNA reads TGTGCCAGCAGGTGGGGACAGAACGCGAACTATGGCTACACCTTC. This chain joins TRBV2 and TRBJ1-2, with 7 bases that match TRBD1. Germline lookup yields CDR1 SNHLY and CDR2 FYNNEI. The V segment lost 6 bases and the J segment 2 bases; nucleotides outside the gene matches: 9. The CDR3 consists of 15 residues.

This chain joins TRBV7-2 and TRBJ2-3; a weak D match, TRBD2 (6 bases). This CDR3 comprises 16 residues. Germline CDR1 reads SGHTA; CDR2 reads FQGNSA. Trimming cost V 5 bases and J 3 bases, with 18 bases left between them. In nucleotides, the CDR3 is TGTGCCAGCAGCCCAGGCGGGACCGGGCGGACAGATACGCAGTATTTT. Its protein product is CASSPGGTGRTDTQYF.

The rearrangement uses TRBV6-5 and TRBJ2-1, with 10 bases fitting TRBD2. The ends lost 0 bases at V and 10 bases at J; junction bases unmatched: 9. The germline gives CDR1 MNHEY, CDR2 SVGAGI. The CDR3 has 16 residues. The CDR3 coding sequence is TGTGCCAGCAGTTACTCGAGCGGGAGGGCCACAAGGGAGCAGTTCTTC. This codes for CASSYSSGRATREQFF.

This clone was seen just once. V and J are TRBV2 and TRBJ1-1; a weak D match, TRBD1 (6 bases). The length of the CDR3 is 14 residues. The germline V gene encodes CDR1 SNHLY and CDR2 FYNNEI. V was trimmed by 5 bases and J by 1 base, leaving 11 bases between them. This chain's CDR3 is CASSLLGGNTEAFF. In DNA, the CDR3 is TGTGCCAGCAGTTTATTAGGGGGGAACACTGAAGCTTTCTTT.

The chain couples TRBV7-8 to TRBJ2-7; no clear D gene. The germline V and J ends were trimmed by 3 bases and 0 bases, with 15 bases remaining between them. CDR1 and CDR2 (germline): SGHVS, FQNEAQ. This CDR3 comprises 16 residues. CDR3 sequence reads: CASSFGDWSSSYEQYF. CDR3 coding DNA: TGTGCCAGCAGCTTTGGCGACTGGTCGAGCTCCTACGAGCAGTACTTC.

The chain links TRBV28 to TRBJ2-7; 11 bases are shared with TRBD1. This CDR3 spans 15 amino acids. CDR1 MDHEN and CDR2 SYDVKM come from the germline V gene. V was pared by 6 bases and J by 4 bases, with 8 bases of the junction left unmatched. The CDR3 nucleotides are TGTGCCAGCAGGAAGACCGGGACAGGGGGGTACGAGCAGTACTTC. Its translation: CASRKTGTGGYEQYF.

The chain is built from TRBV6-5 and TRBJ2-2, with D tentatively TRBD1 (5 bases). This CDR3 is 12 amino acids long. V lost 2 bases, J lost 8 bases, and 6 bases lay in between. Germline loops: CDR1 MNHEY, CDR2 SVGAGI. CDR3 coding DNA: TGTGCCAGCAGTTACGGGGCGGGGGAGCTGTTTTTT. This encodes CASSYGAGELFF.

The chain couples TRBV28 to TRBJ1-2; 9 bases align to TRBD1. The CDR3 is made up of 13 amino acids. Germline loops: CDR1 MDHEN, CDR2 SYDVKM. V gave up 5 bases and J gave up 5 bases; unmatched junction bases: 3. The CDR3 DNA reads as TGTGCCAGCAGTATCGGACAGGGGTATGGCTACACCTTC. Protein product: CASSIGQGYGYTF.

This sequence joins TRBV7-9 and TRBJ1-4; D gene unclear. Germline V CDR1 and CDR2: SEHNR, FQNEAQ (reference sequence). Trimming took 5 bases from V and 8 from J, leaving 15 bases between them. The CDR3 runs 14 residues. For the CDR3, the DNA is TGTGCCAGCAGCCCCAGCGGAGGGTTGGAAAAACTGTTTTTT. As protein: CASSPSGGLEKLFF.

This chain uses TRBV7-8 with TRBJ2-3; TRBD2 matches at 8 bases. The CDR3 is 16 residues long. Unmatched junction bases numbered 7, after V lost 5 bases and J lost 0 bases. CDR1 is SGHVS, CDR2 FQNEAQ, per germline. The CDR3 protein is CASSKGLASSTDTQYF. In DNA form, the CDR3 reads TGTGCCAGCAGCAAAGGACTAGCCTCGAGCACAGATACGCAGTATTTT.

The rearrangement uses TRBV19 and TRBJ2-5, with D tentatively TRBD2 (5 bases). Deletions cut 11 bases from V and 4 bases from J, with 17 bases between. This CDR3 has 13 amino acids. Germline V gene data show CDR1 as LNHDA and CDR2 as SQIVND (reference sequence). The CDR3 nucleotides read TGTGCCTGCGGCGGAGTCGGGGTAGAGACCCAGTACTTC. It specifies CACGGVGVETQYF.

The V call is TRBV11-2, the J call TRBJ2-5, with 8 positions matching TRBD2. The J segment lost 2 bases and the V segment lost 1 base, leaving 9 bases of the junction unmatched. CDR1 is SGHAT and CDR2 is FQNNGV in the germline V gene. CDR3 length: 17 amino acids. CDR3 in amino acids: CASSLGWSGGAQETQYF. CDR3 nucleotide sequence: TGTGCCAGCAGCTTAGGATGGTCGGGAGGGGCACAAGAGACCCAGTACTTC.

V gene TRBV10-3 combines with J gene TRBJ1-3; the match to TRBD1 covers 7 bases. The germline V gene encodes CDR1 ENHRY and CDR2 SYGVKD. V dropped 3 bases and J dropped 4; count of bases not matched to a gene: 0. The CDR3 is made up of 13 amino acids. In DNA form, the CDR3 reads TGTGCCATCAGTGAACAGGGGGGAAACACCATATATTTT. Amino acids: CAISEQGGNTIYF.